What follows are 2 T cell receptor beta chains derived from one specimen sequenced in a study of cytomegalovirus exposure and HLA in healthy donors. With 60 Vbeta and 13 Jbeta primers, the PCR was carried out. The protocol was immunoSEQ multiplex PCR, while the TCRdb copy is restricted to in-frame clones and leaves out a portion. In the table there are more than 110,000 clones, 80% of which are singletons. The sequenced material came from PBMCs. Receptor source: a male donor in good health and CMV-seropositive.

The V call is TRBV6-5, the J call TRBJ1-4; tentatively, D is TRBD1 (5 bases). From germline, CDR1 is MNHEY and CDR2 SVGAGI. Between the trimmed V and J ends, which lost 0 bases and 8 bases, there was a span of 13 bases. This CDR3 is built from 15 residues. In DNA, the CDR3 is TGTGCCAGCAGTTACTCAGGGGTCAGTAACGAAAAACTGTTTTTT. Protein product: CASSYSGVSNEKLFF.

The chain links TRBV6-5 to TRBJ2-5; 8 nucleotides agree with TRBD1. V shed 7 bases and J 5 bases; nucleotides not matched to a gene: 6. The CDR3 extends over 13 amino acids. CDR1 is MNHEY, CDR2 SVGAGI, per germline. The CDR3 loop is CASTGTGGETQYF. The CDR3 DNA reads TGTGCCAGCACCGGGACAGGTGGGGAGACCCAGTACTTC.